This T cell receptor beta chain originates from a study of STAT5B mutations in CD4+ large granular lymphocyte leukemia. Study details: Among healthy donors, a particular HLA allele went with more CDR3 'QG' motifs.

The CDR3 is 14 amino acids. Germline V CDR1 and CDR2: GTSNPN, SVGIG (reference sequence). Trimming removed 4 bases at V and 0 bases at J, with 12 bases between. Overall study results and limits: TRBV06-family usage was enriched in top patient clones (8/27) versus controls (2/35).

Original handling: The detection floor for productive clonotype frequency was 2.59 x 10-5. Generated by immunoSEQ multiplex PCR, the TCRdb table keeps only in-frame clones and is missing some. V and J calls plus clone size are reproduced from that table; the DNA served to infer D and trimming. Of tens of thousands of clones listed, around 80% are singletons. This clone has only a few counts. The antigen remains unidentified. This clonotype was sampled from a human donor in good health. This chain connects TRBV30 to TRBJ1-2; maybe TRBD1 (5 bases). The sequenced sample was CD4+ T cells from blood buffy coats. The CDR3: CAWNEGRPNYGYTF. In DNA, the CDR3 is TGTGCCTGGAACGAGGGGCGTCCTAACTATGGCTACACCTTC.